Here is one TCR beta chain with its context. Its matching antigen is unknown. TRB rearrangements spanning V, D and J were amplified using mixed TRB-A/B primers. TCRdb used MiXCR to reprocess the multiplex PCR reads, holding one entry per CDR3 protein. This repertoire shows some 2,500 distinct CDR3 sequences, roughly 25% found once; its top ten account for 10% to 15%. The V segment lost 6 bases and the J segment 0 bases; nucleotides outside the gene matches: 9. The CDR3 runs to 16 residues. The template was genomic DNA from peripheral blood, not RNA. The sample is drawn from a study of T cell repertoires in aging, cancer and after chemotherapy. Findings of the study overall: Rebound thymic output was suggested by rising median generation probability during chemotherapy in each cancer cohort. In healthy donors, age-related TCR diversity loss mainly reflected lost richness.

The J gene is TRBJ2-7, the V gene TRBV12-3 or TRBV12-4; 9 nucleotides match TRBD2. The receptor comes from a human donor in good health. Sequenced: blood. The DNA for the CDR3 is TGTGCCAGCAGCCGTAGCGGGGGCCTCCACTCCTACGAGCAGTACTTC. The encoded protein is CASSRSGGLHSYEQYF.